This T cell receptor beta chain is from a study of metastatic and nonmetastatic thyroid tumors. General study points: Versus benign nodules, malignant thyroid tumors reportedly had significantly higher TCR beta diversity, in blood and tumor.

No treatment had been given to any patient before thyroid surgery. In the original analysis: The study took CDR3 differences across clinicopathological groups and made a distant-metastasis classifier for papillary thyroid cancer from them. TCRdb reprocessed the PCR reads using MiXCR. TCRdb, not the authors, supplied the V and J calls. The sample carries around 5,400 clones, 25% to 35% recorded once. This clone is medium-sized by share. The antigen remains unidentified. The CDR3 has 16 residues. Per germline, CDR1 WSHSY and CDR2 SAAADI. The V gene end was trimmed by 2 bases and the J gene end by 3 bases; junction bases not matched to a gene: 3.

The TCR originated in a female donor with papillary thyroid cancer or a benign thyroid nodule (not recorded which). Some clones in this sample may be carry-over from other donors' samples. The V gene is TRBV10-2, the J gene TRBJ2-5; 13 bases align to TRBD2. Sequencing input: adjacent normal tissue. The CDR3 region has the DNA TGCGCCAGCAGTGAGGTGACTAGCGGGGGGAAAGAGACCCAGTACTTC. It translates to CASSEVTSGGKETQYF.